This T cell receptor (beta chain) was documented in a study of cytomegalovirus exposure and HLA in healthy donors (dated by TCRdb to about 2017). About the full investigation: According to an earlier analysis of 587 of the donors, about 170 million T cells yielded 100 million or so unique TCR beta sequences and 276 Gb of sequence data. About 310 gigabases of sequencing data and tens of millions of unique TCR sequences were included in an early release covering several hundred HLA-typed donors. Of the roughly 390 genotyped donors, roughly 80% fell in the genetic ancestry cluster associated with self-reported Caucasian donors. The study aimed to test whether cataloging public T cell receptors could reveal signatures of past pathogen exposure. The T cell repertoires of 700 or so subjects were profiled by immunosequencing and related to cytomegalovirus serostatus. In addition to the first cohort of 650 to 800 subjects, a separate validation cohort of 120 different subjects was used. To predict cytomegalovirus infection status, the study combined high-throughput TCR immunosequencing, statistical association of individual TCRs with disease status, and machine learning. A later analysis re-examined previously published TCR beta repertoires from just over 650 donors and added high-resolution HLA genotyping to investigate patterns of TCR occurrence. The later analysis used no new phenotypic data to find candidate immune exposures, relying instead on TCR beta sequences and their occurrence across donors. To decide whether each TCR beta V gene segment behaved as functional or pseudogenic, an earlier analysis of some 600 of the donors relied on high-throughput TCR beta sequencing. Donor age, sex, ethnicity and CMV serostatus were collected together with the repertoire data. A later genetic analysis used genome-wide SNP genotypes for 398 of the 666 donors, treating that subset as a discovery cohort. All discovery cohort repertoires had been generated on a single sequencing platform. Both class I and class II loci were covered by HLA typing, at four-digit resolution. The number of typed donors differed by locus: about 620-630 for A, B, C, DRB1 and DQB1; approximately 520 for DQA1; over 600 for DPA1; and roughly 470 for DPB1. About five DR-DQ haplotypes were treated as single units for association and clustering because of strong linkage in the cohort. Among some 400 genotyped donors of the cohort, an average of approximately 220,000 unique TCR beta nucleotide sequences was sequenced per donor, of which about 19% were non-productive. Points the paper makes about the study in general: When HLA alleles, especially DR and DQ, strongly co-occurred, attributing TCR associations to individual alleles was difficult. In a later analysis, most CMV-associated TCR beta chains were found to appear HLA-restricted, with HLA associations seemingly driven largely by CMV exposure. V-gene and J-gene trimming of TCR beta chains was associated with a missense DCLRE1C variant in a later genetic analysis, and the association was replicated in an independent cohort. Linkage disequilibrium might explain the correlated functional status among segregating V segments, but an unknown experimental factor could not be ruled out. Some IMGT-functional V segments, including TRBV6-2 and TRBV6-3, could not be told apart with the 87-base-pair reads, so those segments were excluded. A further reported finding was that TCR beta sequences accurately predicted the HLA-A and HLA-B alleles for most subjects in the first cohort. HLA typing was unavailable for some donors at each locus, so association tests used only the typed subset. A few of the identified cytomegalovirus-associated TCR beta chains were confirmed in vitro to be specific for cytomegalovirus antigens. Specific HLA alleles were associated with 15,000 to 20,000 TCR beta sequences at a false discovery rate of 0.05 in a later analysis. According to a later analysis, TCR association rates differed among HLA loci, with DRB1 alleles showing the most associated TCRs and HLA-C alleles showing the fewest. A cluster of highly shared sequence variants was judged likely to be a technical artifact of the sequencing pipeline. In a later genetic analysis, fewer N-insertions in productive TCRs were reported among donors in an Asian-associated ancestry cluster than the 666-donor mean. Roughly uniform sequencing depth across donors was assumed in presence/absence analyses, although this assumption may not hold. In the study, some 160 TCR beta chains were listed as associated with cytomegalovirus. Only TCR beta chains were sequenced in this cohort, and the absence of alpha or paired-chain data limited detectable features. In an earlier analysis of about 600 of the donors, most TCR beta V segments appeared in productive rearrangements about 90% or about 30% of the time, broadly matching IMGT annotations. Compared with equally common non-associated chains, HLA-associated TCR beta chains in a later analysis were more clonally expanded and had lower generation probabilities. According to a later analysis, parvovirus B19, influenza, CMV and Epstein-Barr virus appeared linked to several top co-occurrence clusters. Cytomegalovirus status was reported to be diagnosed by the classifier with high specificity and sensitivity in both the original and validation cohorts. CMV serostatus was the only immune exposure information available for the cohort. Across donors, most TCR sequences were observed very rarely, whereas some public TCRs were present in many individuals. According to the authors, the approach could potentially be generalized to other disease states and immunological phenotypes. The earlier analysis of fewer than 750 of the donors excluded some 15 rarely observed V segments, including chromosome 9 orphons, because counts were too low.

The CDR3 has 16 amino acids, counting the end cysteine and phenylalanine. Just CDR3 DNA is preserved here, 48 bases in frame from base 1. The germline V gene (reference sequence) supplies CDR1 LNHNV and CDR2 YYDKDF. V sheds 0 bases and J sheds 5 bases, leaving 16 bases between their ends. The cohort consisted of hundreds of healthy bone marrow donors. At the time of sampling, all cohort members were nominally healthy, though unrecorded immune exposures were likely present. The donor was CMV seropositive and was included in the group of 250 to 300 seropositive cohort members. Every donor gave a peripheral blood sample, and the peripheral blood mononuclear cells from that sample were used for TCR beta sequencing. The Qiagen DNeasy Blood Extraction Kit was used to extract genomic DNA from the blood cell samples. Libraries were prepared through the immunoSEQ multiplex PCR assay. A mixture of 60 forward primers for TCR Vbeta segments and 13 reverse primers for TCR Jbeta segments was used in the multiplex PCR. Amplification of the CDR3 region of rearranged TCR beta genes was performed with a multiplex PCR assay on genomic DNA. The Illumina HiSeq System was used to sequence the amplified TCR beta libraries as 87-base-pair reads. In the source study's methods: A later analysis counted approximately 84 million unique TCR beta chains across the 666 repertoires, and some 12 million of these chains were shared by at least two donors. Raw reads were error-corrected and collapsed into unique sequences with a nearest-neighbor algorithm that merged closely related sequences to remove PCR and sequencing errors. V, D and J gene segments were assigned by aligning CDR3 sequences to IMGT reference sequences. Each retained sequence needed at least a six-nucleotide match to both a V gene segment and a J gene segment. Rearrangements were classified as productive when the CDR3 lacked stop codons and remained in frame with V and J, and all other rearrangements were classified as non-productive. Following IMGT convention, CDR3 was defined as the stretch from the second conserved V-encoded cysteine to the conserved J-encoded phenylalanine. The earlier analysis of 500 to 650 of the donors excluded any sequence lacking an unambiguous match to a single V gene segment. An earlier analysis of almost 600 of the donors classified V segments as functional when productive rearrangements were above 56.7% and as segregating when the standard deviation between donors was above 5%. To diagnose cytomegalovirus status from the catalog of TCR beta chain sequences, a statistical classification framework was built. V and J gene assignment, in a later analysis, came from comparing TCR nucleotide sequences with IMGT/GENE-DB human TR gene sequences. A later analysis assigned CDR3 sequences and most-parsimonious VDJ recombination scenarios with the TCRdist pipeline. In a later analysis, each TCR beta chain was defined by its CDR3 amino acid sequence together with its V-gene family, and reads without a unique V-gene family were excluded. A later analysis removed 500 to 650 highly shared, low-generation-probability nucleotide sequences to deal with suspected cross-contamination and a sequencing artifact. For each public chain, a later analysis derived a clonal expansion index from normalized ranks of inferred template counts within each repertoire. Generation probabilities in a later analysis came from a VDJ recombination model fitted to out-of-frame rearrangements, and those results were checked against IGoR. In a later analysis, TCR-TCR, TCR-HLA and TCR-CMV co-occurrence was scored with hypergeometric tests, and a repertoire-size bias correction was applied to TCR pairs. A later analysis estimated false discovery rates by permuting HLA or CMV assignments 20 times. In a later analysis, co-occurring TCRs were grouped using DBSCAN, and TCRdist sequence similarity was added for clustering within HLA-allele-positive subsets. Repertoires with fewer than 30,000 or more than 120,000 public chains, plus five repertoires with anomalous nucleotide sharing, were excluded from co-occurrence clustering. As stored in TCRdb, this immuneACCESS dataset retains in-frame rearrangements with V and J assigned. A fraction of the clones does not appear; measured against another copy, unresolved V genes explain less than half of the discrepancy, and the remainder lacks a known reason. From that table come the V and J calls and clone size; the DNA was used to work out D and trimming. For this sample there are 150,000 to 200,000 clones; 70% to 90% appear just once. Around a tenth of the sample lies in the top ten.

Points on this clone: Its recognized antigen is unknown. Per-base quality was not reported, and no clone a single base away is much larger than it.

Sequencing was carried out using PBMCs. This TCR came from a man younger than 30 in good health and CMV-seropositive. Recombination joined TRBV15 with TRBJ1-1; a weak D assignment points to TRBD1 (5 bases agree). Here the CDR3 is given as CATSRDPLGGWTEAFF. The base sequence is TGTGCCACCAGCAGAGATCCCCTCGGGGGATGGACTGAAGCTTTCTTT. Beyond the CDR3, the reference TRBV15 and TRBJ1-1 genes provide the residues; the full variable domain reads: DAMVIQNPRYQVTQFGKPVTLSCSQTLNHNVMYWYQQKSSQAPKLLFHYYDKDFNNEADTPDNFQSRRPNTSFCFLDIRSPGLGDTAMYLCATSRDPLGGWTEAFFGQGTRLTVV.